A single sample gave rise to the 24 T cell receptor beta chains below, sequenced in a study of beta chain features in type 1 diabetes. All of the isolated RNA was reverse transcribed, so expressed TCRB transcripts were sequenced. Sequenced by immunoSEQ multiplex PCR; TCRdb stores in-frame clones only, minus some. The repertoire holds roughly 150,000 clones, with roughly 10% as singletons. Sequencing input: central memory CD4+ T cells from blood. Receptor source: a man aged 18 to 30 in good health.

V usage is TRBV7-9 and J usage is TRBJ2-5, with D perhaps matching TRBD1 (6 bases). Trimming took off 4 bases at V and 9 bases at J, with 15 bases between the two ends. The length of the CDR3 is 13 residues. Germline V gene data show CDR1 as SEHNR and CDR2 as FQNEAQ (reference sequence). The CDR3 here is CASSWTELSAQYF. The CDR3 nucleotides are TGTGCCAGCAGCTGGACAGAGTTGTCGGCCCAGTACTTC. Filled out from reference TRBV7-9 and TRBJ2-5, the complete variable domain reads DTGVSQNPRHKITKRGQNVTFRCDPISEHNRLYWYRQTLGQGPEFLTYFQNEAQLEKSRLLSDRFSAERPKGSFSTLEIQRTEQGDSAMYLCASSWTELSAQYFGPGTRLLVL.

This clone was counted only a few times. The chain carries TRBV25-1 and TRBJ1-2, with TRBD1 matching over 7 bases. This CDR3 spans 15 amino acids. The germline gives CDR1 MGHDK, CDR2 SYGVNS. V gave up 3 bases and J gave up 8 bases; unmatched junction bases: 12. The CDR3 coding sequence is TGTGCCAGCAGTGATCCGGGACAGACTAAAAGGGGCTACACCTTC. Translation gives CASSDPGQTKRGYTF.

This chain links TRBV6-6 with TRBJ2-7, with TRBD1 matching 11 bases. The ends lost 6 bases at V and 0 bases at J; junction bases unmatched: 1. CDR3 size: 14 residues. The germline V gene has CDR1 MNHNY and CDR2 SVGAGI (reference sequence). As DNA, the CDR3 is TGTGCCAGCAGGGGGACAGGGGGCTCCTACGAGCAGTACTTC. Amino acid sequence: CASRGTGGSYEQYF.

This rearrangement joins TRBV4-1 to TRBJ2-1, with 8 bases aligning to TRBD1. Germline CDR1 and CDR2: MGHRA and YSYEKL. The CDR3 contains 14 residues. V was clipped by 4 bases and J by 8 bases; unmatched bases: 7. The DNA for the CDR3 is TGCGCCAGCAGCCCAAGTGGACAGGGCCATGAGCAGTTCTTC. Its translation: CASSPSGQGHEQFF.

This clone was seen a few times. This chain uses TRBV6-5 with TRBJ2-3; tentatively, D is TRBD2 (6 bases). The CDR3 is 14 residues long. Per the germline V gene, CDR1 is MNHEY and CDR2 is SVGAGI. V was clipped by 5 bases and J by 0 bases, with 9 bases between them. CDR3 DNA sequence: TGTGCCAGCAGTACCGGAGGGAGCACAGATACGCAGTATTTT. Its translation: CASSTGGSTDTQYF.

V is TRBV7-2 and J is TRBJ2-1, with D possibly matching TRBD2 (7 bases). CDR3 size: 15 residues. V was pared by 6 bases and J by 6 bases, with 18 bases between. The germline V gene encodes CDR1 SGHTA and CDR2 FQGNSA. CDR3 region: CASSSTSRGGNEQFF. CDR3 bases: TGTGCCAGCAGTTCAACTAGTAGGGGGGGCAATGAGCAGTTCTTC.

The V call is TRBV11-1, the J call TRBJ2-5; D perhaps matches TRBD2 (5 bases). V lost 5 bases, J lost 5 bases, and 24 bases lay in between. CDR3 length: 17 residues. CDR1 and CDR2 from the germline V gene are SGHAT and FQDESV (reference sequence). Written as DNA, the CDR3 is TGTGCCAGCAGCCCCGGCGACCTACATGGAGGTGGGGAGACCCAGTACTTC. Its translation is CASSPGDLHGGGETQYF.

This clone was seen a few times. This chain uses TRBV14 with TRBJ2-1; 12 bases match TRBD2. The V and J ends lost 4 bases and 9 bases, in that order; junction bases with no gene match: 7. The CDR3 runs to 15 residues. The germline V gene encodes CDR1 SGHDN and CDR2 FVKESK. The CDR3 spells CASSPWTSGITEQFF. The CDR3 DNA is TGTGCCAGCAGCCCGTGGACTAGCGGGATTACTGAGCAGTTCTTC.

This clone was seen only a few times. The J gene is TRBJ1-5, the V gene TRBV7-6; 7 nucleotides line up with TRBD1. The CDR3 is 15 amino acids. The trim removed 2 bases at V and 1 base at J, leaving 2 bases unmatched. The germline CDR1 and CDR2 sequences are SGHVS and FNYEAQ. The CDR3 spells CASSLQGESNQPQHF. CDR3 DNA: TGTGCCAGCAGCTTACAGGGGGAAAGCAATCAGCCCCAGCATTTT.

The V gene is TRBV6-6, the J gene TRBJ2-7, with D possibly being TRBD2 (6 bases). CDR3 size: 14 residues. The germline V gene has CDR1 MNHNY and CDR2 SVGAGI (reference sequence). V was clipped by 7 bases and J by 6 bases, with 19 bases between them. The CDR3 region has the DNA TGTGCCAGCACCCGCGGAGGGAGTCGGGTCGAGCAGTACTTC. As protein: CASTRGGSRVEQYF.

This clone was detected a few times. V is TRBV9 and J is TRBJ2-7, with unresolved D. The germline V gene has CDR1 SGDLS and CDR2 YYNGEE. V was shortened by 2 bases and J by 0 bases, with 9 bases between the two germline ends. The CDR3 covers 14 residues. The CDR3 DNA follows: TGTGCCAGCAGCGTCAACGGGTTCTCCTACGAGCAGTACTTC. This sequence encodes CASSVNGFSYEQYF.

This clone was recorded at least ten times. For the CDR3, the DNA is TGTGCCAGCAGCCTTGCTGTAGCGGGGGTCAAAAACATTCAGTACTTC. Translated, it gives CASSLAVAGVKNIQYF. This rearrangement joins TRBV14 to TRBJ2-4, with 9 bases lining up with TRBD2. V lost 4 bases and J lost 3; bases outside the gene matches: 7. The length of the CDR3 is 16 residues. From germline, CDR1 is SGHDN and CDR2 FVKESK.

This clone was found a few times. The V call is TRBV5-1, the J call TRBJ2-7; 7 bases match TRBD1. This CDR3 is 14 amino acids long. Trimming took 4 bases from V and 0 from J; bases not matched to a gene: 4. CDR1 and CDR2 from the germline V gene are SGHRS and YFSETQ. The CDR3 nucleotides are TGCGCCAGCAGCATAACAGGGGCCTCCTACGAGCAGTACTTC. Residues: CASSITGASYEQYF.

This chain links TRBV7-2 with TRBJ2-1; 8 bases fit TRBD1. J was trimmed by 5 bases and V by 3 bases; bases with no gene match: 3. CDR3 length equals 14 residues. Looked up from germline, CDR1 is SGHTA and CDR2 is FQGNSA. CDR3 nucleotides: TGTGCCAGCAGCTTGGGACAGGCTCACAATGAGCAGTTCTTC. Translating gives CASSLGQAHNEQFF.

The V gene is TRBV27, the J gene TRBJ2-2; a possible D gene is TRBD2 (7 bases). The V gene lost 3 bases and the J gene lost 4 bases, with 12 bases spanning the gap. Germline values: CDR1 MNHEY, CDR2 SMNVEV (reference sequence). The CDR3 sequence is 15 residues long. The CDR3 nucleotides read TGTGCCAGCAGTTTCCAGGGGAGGGCCACCGGGGAGCTGTTTTTT. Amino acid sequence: CASSFQGRATGELFF.

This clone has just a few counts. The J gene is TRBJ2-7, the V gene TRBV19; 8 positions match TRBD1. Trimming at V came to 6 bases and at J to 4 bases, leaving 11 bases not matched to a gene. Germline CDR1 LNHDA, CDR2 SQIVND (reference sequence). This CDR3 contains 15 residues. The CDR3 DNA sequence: TGTGCCAGTAGAGAGTCCGGACAGGGTTTGTACGAGCAGTACTTC. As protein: CASRESGQGLYEQYF.

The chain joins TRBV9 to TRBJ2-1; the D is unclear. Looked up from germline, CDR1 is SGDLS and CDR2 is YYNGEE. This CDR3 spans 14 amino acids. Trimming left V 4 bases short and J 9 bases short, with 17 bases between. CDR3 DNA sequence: TGTGCCAGCAGCTCACAAGGGTATAGGCCTGAGCAGTTCTTC. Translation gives CASSSQGYRPEQFF.

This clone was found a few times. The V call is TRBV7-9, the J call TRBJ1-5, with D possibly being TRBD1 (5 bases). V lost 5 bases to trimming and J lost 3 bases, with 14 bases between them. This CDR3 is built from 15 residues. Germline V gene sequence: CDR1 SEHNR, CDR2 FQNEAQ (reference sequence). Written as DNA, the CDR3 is TGTGCCAGCAGCCCCGGACACAGGTACAATCAGCCCCAGCATTTT. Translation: CASSPGHRYNQPQHF.

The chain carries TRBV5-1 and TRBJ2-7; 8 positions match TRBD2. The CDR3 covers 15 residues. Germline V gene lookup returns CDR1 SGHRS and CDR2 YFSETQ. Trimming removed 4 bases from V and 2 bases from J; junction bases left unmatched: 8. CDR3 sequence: CASSPASGPTYEQYF. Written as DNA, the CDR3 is TGCGCCAGCAGCCCCGCTAGCGGGCCGACCTACGAGCAGTACTTC.

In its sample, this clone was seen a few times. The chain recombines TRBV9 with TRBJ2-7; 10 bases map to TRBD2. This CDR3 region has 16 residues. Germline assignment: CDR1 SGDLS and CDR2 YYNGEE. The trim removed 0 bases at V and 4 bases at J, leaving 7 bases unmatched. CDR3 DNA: TGTGCCAGCAGCGTAGGGGCTAGCGGGAGCGAATACGAGCAGTACTTC. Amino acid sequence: CASSVGASGSEYEQYF.

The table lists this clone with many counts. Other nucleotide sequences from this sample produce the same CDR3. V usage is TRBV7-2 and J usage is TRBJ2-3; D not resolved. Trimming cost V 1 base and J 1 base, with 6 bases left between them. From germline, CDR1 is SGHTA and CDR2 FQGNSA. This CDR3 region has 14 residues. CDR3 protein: CASSLVGGTDTQYF. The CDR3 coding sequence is TGTGCCAGCAGCTTAGTAGGCGGCACAGATACGCAGTATTTT.

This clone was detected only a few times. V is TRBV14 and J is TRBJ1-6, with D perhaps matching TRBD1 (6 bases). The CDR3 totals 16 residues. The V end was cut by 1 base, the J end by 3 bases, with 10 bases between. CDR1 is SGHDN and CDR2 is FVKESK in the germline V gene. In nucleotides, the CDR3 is TGTGCCAGCAGCCAAGTTGGCAGGGGCTATAATTCACCCCTCCACTTT. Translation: CASSQVGRGYNSPLHF.

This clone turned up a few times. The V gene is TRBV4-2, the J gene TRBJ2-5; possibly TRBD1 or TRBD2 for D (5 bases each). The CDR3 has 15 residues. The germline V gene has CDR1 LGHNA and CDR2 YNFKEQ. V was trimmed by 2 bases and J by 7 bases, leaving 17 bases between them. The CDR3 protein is CASSQSGGREGTQYF. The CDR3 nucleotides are TGTGCCAGCAGCCAATCCGGAGGCAGGGAAGGGACCCAGTACTTC.

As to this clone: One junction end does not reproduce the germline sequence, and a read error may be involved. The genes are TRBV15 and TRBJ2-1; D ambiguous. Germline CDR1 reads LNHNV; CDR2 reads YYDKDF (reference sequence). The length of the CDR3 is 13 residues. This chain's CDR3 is CATRRQVYNEQFF. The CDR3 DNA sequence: TGTGCCACCCGCAGGCAGGTCTACAATGAGCAGTTCTTC.